The 30 T cell receptor beta chains below all came from one sample that was sequenced in a study of T cell responses to AZD1222 COVID-19 vaccine. The table came from immunoSEQ multiplex PCR; TCRdb's copy has only in-frame clones and leaves some out. The sample holds some 64,000 clones, roughly 70% seen once. Sample: peripheral blood, taken on day 0 of AZD1222 vaccination. These receptors came from an adult in good health.

CDR3: CASSGKRGVYEQYF. The CDR3 DNA sequence: TGTGCCAGTAGTGGAAAGCGGGGGGTCTACGAGCAGTACTTC. The chain has TRBV19 and TRBJ2-7; TRBD2 matches 9 bases. This CDR3 contains 14 residues. CDR1 and CDR2 (germline): LNHDA, SQIVND (reference sequence). Trimming at V came to 5 bases and at J to 3 bases, leaving 5 bases not matched to a gene.

This chain joins TRBV6-6 and TRBJ1-4; TRBD1 is a possible D gene (6 bases). The germline gives CDR1 MNHNY, CDR2 SVGAGI (reference sequence). The CDR3 has 12 amino acids. Trimming took 6 bases from V and 8 from J, leaving 10 bases between them. CDR3 amino acids: CASRRDKEKLFF. The CDR3 DNA reads TGTGCCAGCAGAAGGGACAAAGAAAAACTGTTTTTT.

This clone was seen a handful of times. The rearrangement joins TRBV7-6 to TRBJ2-2; 8 nucleotides agree with TRBD2. The CDR3 covers 16 residues. V lost 6 bases and J lost 1; bases outside the gene matches: 7. From germline, CDR1 is SGHVS and CDR2 FNYEAQ. CDR3 region: CASSRGAGVNTGELFF. The CDR3, as DNA: TGTGCCAGCAGTAGAGGAGCGGGGGTGAACACCGGGGAGCTGTTTTTT.

V is TRBV7-2 and J is TRBJ2-1; 12 bases map to TRBD2. J was trimmed by 0 bases and V by 5 bases; bases with no gene match: 5. CDR1 and CDR2 (germline): SGHTA, FQGNSA. This CDR3 is built from 17 residues. CDR3 in amino acids: CASSGRTSGVSYNEQFF. The DNA of the CDR3 is TGTGCCAGCAGCGGAAGGACTAGCGGGGTCTCCTACAATGAGCAGTTCTTC.

The rearrangement joins TRBV19 to TRBJ2-4; 8 nucleotides agree with TRBD2. The germline gives CDR1 LNHDA, CDR2 SQIVND (reference sequence). This CDR3 is built from 16 residues. V trimming: 3 bases; J trimming: 3 bases; junction bases outside the gene matches: 7. Here the CDR3 DNA reads TGTGCCAGTAGTATCGGGGGGGCTTACGGCAAAAACATTCAGTACTTC. Translation: CASSIGGAYGKNIQYF.

V and J are TRBV3-1 (or the pseudogene TRBV3-2) and TRBJ1-6; no clear D. This CDR3 comprises 12 residues. V dropped 4 bases and J dropped 12 bases, with 10 bases sitting between them. Germline V gene data show CDR1 as LGHDT and CDR2 as YNNKEL (reference sequence). The chain's CDR3 is CASSLGSRPLHF. In DNA form, the CDR3 reads TGTGCCAGCAGCCTAGGAAGCAGACCCCTCCACTTT.

The chain recombines TRBV12-5 with TRBJ2-1; 12 positions agree with TRBD2. V lost 2 bases, J lost 9 bases, and 5 bases stayed unmatched. Germline CDR1 reads LGHNT; CDR2 reads FRNRAP. This CDR3 is 15 amino acids long. CDR3 amino acids: CASGLTSGGPIEQFF. The CDR3 DNA is TGTGCTAGTGGTTTGACTAGCGGGGGGCCGATTGAGCAGTTCTTC.

CDR3 residues: CASSLQETQYF. DNA of the CDR3: TGTGCCAGCAGCTTACAAGAGACCCAGTACTTC. This chain links TRBV5-4 with TRBJ2-5, with D hard to call. Germline values: CDR1 SGHNT, CDR2 YYREEE (reference sequence). The CDR3 runs to 11 residues. V lost 2 bases, J lost 2 bases, and 1 base lay in between.

V is TRBV6-1 and J is TRBJ1-1; 9 bases map to TRBD1. Germline lookup yields CDR1 MNHNS and CDR2 SASEGT. V shed 4 bases and J 6 bases; nucleotides not matched to a gene: 3. CDR3 length equals 13 residues. The CDR3 is CASSGRQGAEAFF. In DNA, the CDR3 is TGTGCCAGCAGTGGGCGACAGGGGGCTGAAGCTTTCTTT.

The chain has TRBV6-5 and TRBJ1-6; D call uncertain. The CDR3 is 14 amino acids. Germline CDR1 and CDR2: MNHEY and SVGAGI. V was trimmed by 5 bases and J by 13 bases, leaving 18 bases between them. The CDR3, as DNA: TGTGCCAGCAGTACCCCACTTCTTGGTTTCCCCCTCCACTTT. It translates to CASSTPLLGFPLHF.

The chain is built from TRBV7-2 and TRBJ1-1; possible D gene TRBD1, 5 bases. The CDR3 sequence is 15 residues long. The V and J ends lost 1 base and 2 bases respectively, with 11 bases between them. Per the germline V gene, CDR1 is SGHTA and CDR2 is FQGNSA. The CDR3 protein is CASSLGGDLNTEAFF. The CDR3, as DNA: TGTGCCAGCAGCTTAGGGGGGGATCTAAACACTGAAGCTTTCTTT. Supplemented by reference TRBV7-2 and TRBJ1-1, the full variable domain reads GAGVSQSPSNKVTEKGKDVELRCDPISGHTALYWYRQSLGQGLEFLIYFQGNSAPDKSGLPSDRFSAERTGGSVSTLTIQRTQQEDSAVYLCASSLGGDLNTEAFFGQGTRLTVV.

This clone was observed once. This chain uses TRBV19 with TRBJ2-3; 9 bases match TRBD1. With V trimmed by 8 bases and J by 3 bases, 3 bases remained unmatched. This CDR3 comprises 13 residues. Germline CDR1 reads LNHDA; CDR2 reads SQIVND (reference sequence). The CDR3 sequence is CASRDRVTDTQYF. The CDR3 DNA reads TGTGCCAGTCGGGACAGGGTAACAGATACGCAGTATTTT.

The chain is built from TRBV28 and TRBJ2-5; TRBD1 might be the D (5 bases). Deletions cut 3 bases from V and 2 bases from J, with 16 bases between. Germline CDR1 and CDR2: MDHEN and SYDVKM. The CDR3 contains 16 residues. In DNA form, the CDR3 reads TGTGCCAGCAGTTTCCCCAACTCCGACAGTCAAGAGACCCAGTACTTC. Its translation: CASSFPNSDSQETQYF.

The rearrangement joins TRBV9 to TRBJ1-2; D is undetermined. Germline V gene data show CDR1 as SGDLS and CDR2 as YYNGEE. This CDR3 has 16 amino acids. Trimming left V 0 bases short and J 4 bases short, with 16 bases between. The chain's CDR3 is CASSVGWETSPYGYTF. In DNA form, the CDR3 reads TGTGCCAGCAGCGTAGGCTGGGAAACATCACCCTATGGCTACACCTTC.

V is TRBV7-2 and J is TRBJ2-1, with 9 bases lining up with TRBD1. The V gene's germline CDR1 is SGHTA and CDR2 FQGNSA. With V trimmed by 4 bases and J by 2 bases, 3 bases remained unmatched. The CDR3 is made up of 15 amino acids. CDR3 coding DNA: TGTGCCAGCAGCTCTAGACAGGGGGCCTACAATGAGCAGTTCTTC. Translation: CASSSRQGAYNEQFF. The variable domain in full, completed from reference TRBV7-2 and TRBJ2-1, reads GAGVSQSPSNKVTEKGKDVELRCDPISGHTALYWYRQSLGQGLEFLIYFQGNSAPDKSGLPSDRFSAERTGGSVSTLTIQRTQQEDSAVYLCASSSRQGAYNEQFFGPGTRLTVL.

The CDR3 loop reads CASSLKDGGELFF. CDR3 nucleotides: TGTGCCAGCAGTTTAAAGGACGGCGGGGAGCTGTTTTTT. The chain is built from TRBV12-3 or TRBV12-4 and TRBJ2-2; D not certain. The CDR3 totals 13 residues. The V end was cut by 2 bases, the J end by 7 bases, with 8 bases between.

The J gene is TRBJ1-2, the V gene TRBV6-6, with a possible D match to TRBD1 (5 bases). Looked up from germline, CDR1 is MNHNY and CDR2 is SVGAGI (reference sequence). V was pared by 5 bases and J by 2 bases, with 12 bases between. This CDR3 comprises 14 residues. In DNA form, the CDR3 reads TGTGCCAGCAGTATTGACCGGGACAACTATGGCTACACCTTC. It translates to CASSIDRDNYGYTF.

This clone showed up just a few times. V gene TRBV18 combines with J gene TRBJ2-3; 8 positions agree with TRBD2. The CDR3 is made up of 15 amino acids. The V gene's germline CDR1 is KGHSH and CDR2 LQKENI. V lost 2 bases to trimming and J lost 3 bases; unmatched junction nucleotides: 4. CDR3 sequence reads: CASSPKRGSTDTQYF. For the CDR3, the DNA is TGTGCCAGCTCACCAAAGCGGGGGTCAACAGATACGCAGTATTTT. Complete variable domain (other parts from reference TRBV18 and TRBJ2-3): NAGVMQNPRHLVRRRGQEARLRCSPMKGHSHVYWYRQLPEEGLKFMVYLQKENIIDESGMPKERFSAEFPKEGPSILRIQQVVRGDSAAYFCASSPKRGSTDTQYFGPGTRLTVL.

CDR3 protein: CASSQDWVGAGELFF. Here the CDR3 DNA reads TGCGCCAGCAGCCAAGACTGGGTAGGGGCCGGGGAGCTGTTTTTT. The chain couples TRBV4-3 to TRBJ2-2; maybe TRBD1 (5 bases). Germline V lookup: CDR1 LGHNA, CDR2 YSLEER. V lost 0 bases to trimming and J lost 6 bases, with 11 bases between them. CDR3 size: 15 residues.

The chain links TRBV5-4 to TRBJ2-7; no definite D call. The CDR3 is made up of 14 amino acids. The V and J ends lost 2 bases and 4 bases respectively, with 13 bases between them. Germline assignment: CDR1 SGHNT and CDR2 YYREEE (reference sequence). CDR3 in amino acids: CASSFQDRVYEQYF. DNA of the CDR3: TGTGCCAGCAGCTTCCAGGATCGGGTTTACGAGCAGTACTTC.

This chain links TRBV7-6 with TRBJ2-2; tentatively, D is TRBD1 (5 bases). CDR3 size: 16 residues. Per the germline V gene, CDR1 is SGHVS and CDR2 is FNYEAQ. V lost 0 bases and J lost 1, with 9 bases in between. CDR3 nucleotides: TGTGCCAGCAGCTTAGCCCGCAGGGAGAACACCGGGGAGCTGTTTTTT. This codes for CASSLARRENTGELFF. The full variable domain, rest sourced from reference TRBV7-6 and TRBJ2-2, is GAGVSQSPRYKVTKRGQDVALRCDPISGHVSLYWYRQALGQGPEFLTYFNYEAQQDKSGLPNDRFSAERPEGSISTLTIQRTEQRDSAMYRCASSLARRENTGELFFGEGSRLTVL.

This chain joins TRBV7-7 and TRBJ2-2, with TRBD2 identical over 7 bases. J lost 7 bases, V lost 1 base, and 12 bases had no gene match. CDR1 is SSHAT, CDR2 FNYEAQ, per germline (reference sequence). CDR3 length equals 17 residues. CDR3 nucleotides: TGTGCCAGCAGCTTAGGAGGAGGGACTACTGACGGCGGGGAGCTGTTTTTT. As protein: CASSLGGGTTDGGELFF.

V usage is TRBV9 and J usage is TRBJ2-2; 8 bases are a match to TRBD1. J lost 8 bases, V lost 2 bases, and 8 bases had no gene match. The germline gives CDR1 SGDLS, CDR2 YYNGEE. The CDR3 is made up of 15 amino acids. CDR3 coding DNA: TGTGCCAGCAGCGTTTCCACAGGGGGAGAAGGGGAGCTGTTTTTT. Protein: CASSVSTGGEGELFF.

This clone appeared once. The chain is built from TRBV18 and TRBJ1-6, with 7 bases fitting TRBD1. CDR3 length: 16 amino acids. V shed 3 bases and J 10 bases; nucleotides not matched to a gene: 12. From germline, CDR1 is KGHSH and CDR2 LQKENI. The CDR3 bases are TGTGCCAGCTCACCGGGTTCCGGCCAGGGGGAGTCACCCCTCCACTTT. This sequence encodes CASSPGSGQGESPLHF.

The chain recombines TRBV12-3 or TRBV12-4 with TRBJ2-7, with D perhaps matching TRBD1 or TRBD2 (5 bases each). Trimming pared 5 bases from V and 4 bases from J, leaving 9 bases between. The CDR3 spans 12 residues. DNA for the CDR3: TGTGCCAGCAGTCCAGAGGGGTACGAGCAGTACTTC. It is translated as CASSPEGYEQYF.

J is TRBJ1-6 and V is TRBV7-9; the match to TRBD1 covers 7 bases. Germline V gene lookup returns CDR1 SEHNR and CDR2 FQNEAQ (reference sequence). V trimming: 5 bases; J trimming: 6 bases; junction bases outside the gene matches: 7. This CDR3 comprises 15 residues. CDR3 in DNA: TGTGCCAGCAGCCCCACAGGGGTGGGTAATTCACCCCTCCACTTT. It specifies CASSPTGVGNSPLHF.

By share of the sample, this clone is medium-sized. The chain employs TRBV4-3 and TRBJ1-5; D uncertain. The CDR3 loop spans 14 amino acids. Trimming stripped 0 bases from V and 7 bases from J, with 10 bases between. The germline gives CDR1 LGHNA, CDR2 YSLEER. CDR3 amino acids: CASSQETGNQPQHF. In nucleotides, the CDR3 is TGCGCCAGCAGCCAAGAAACGGGTAACCAGCCCCAGCATTTT.

CDR3 loop: CASSVGNSGYEQYF. The CDR3 bases are TGTGCCAGCAGCGTAGGGAATAGCGGCTACGAGCAGTACTTC. This rearrangement joins TRBV9 to TRBJ2-7, with D possibly matching TRBD2 (6 bases). Between the trimmed V and J ends, which lost 0 bases and 3 bases, there was a span of 10 bases. This CDR3 has 14 residues. Germline V gene data show CDR1 as SGDLS and CDR2 as YYNGEE. Full variable domain (rest looked up from reference TRBV9 and TRBJ2-7): DSGVTQTPKHLITATGQRVTLRCSPRSGDLSVYWYQQSLDQGLQFLIQYYNGEERAKGNILERFSAQQFPDLHSELNLSSLELGDSALYFCASSVGNSGYEQYFGPGTRLTVT.

The chain joins TRBV10-3 to TRBJ1-4; D gene uncertain. V lost 3 bases and J lost 4, with 12 bases in between. This CDR3 has 15 amino acids. Per the germline V gene, CDR1 is ENHRY and CDR2 is SYGVKD. The CDR3 is CAISDGENYNEKLFF. The CDR3 nucleotides read TGTGCCATCAGTGACGGGGAGAACTATAATGAAAAACTGTTTTTT.

This rearrangement joins TRBV18 to TRBJ1-6; D is undetermined. The CDR3 runs to 16 residues. Germline loops: CDR1 KGHSH, CDR2 LQKENI. V was shortened by 0 bases and J by 9 bases, with 15 bases between the two germline ends. In nucleotides, the CDR3 is TGTGCCAGCTCACCACCGGATGAGGTTCGGGGTTCACCCCTCCACTTT. Residues: CASSPPDEVRGSPLHF.